The present TCR beta chain was sequenced within a study of T cell responses to AZD1222 COVID-19 vaccine. Recipients boosted at about 4 weeks or about 12 weeks are pooled. About this clone: Its antigen is unidentified.

Libraries were prepared by immunoSEQ multiplex PCR; TCRdb keeps only in-frame clonotypes and omits some of them. This repertoire shows under 150,000 clones, 75% to 90% found once; its top ten account for approximately 2.6%. Study results and limitations: Just six AZD1222 recipients were seropositive at baseline. The sample set comprised mostly white British donors with more females, and clonal diversity was possibly underestimated.

There are 16 residues in the CDR3. Germline CDR1 reads SGHRS; CDR2 reads YFSETQ. Trimming pared 3 bases from V and 0 bases from J, leaving 10 bases between. The gene calls are TRBV5-1 and TRBJ2-6, with D possibly being TRBD1 (6 bases). This specimen was peripheral blood, taken 28 days after the second AZD1222 dose. This sequence was found in an adult who received the AZD1222 COVID-19 vaccine. This chain's CDR3 is CASSSRGISGANVLTF. CDR3 DNA sequence: TGCGCCAGCAGCTCCAGGGGTATCTCTGGGGCCAACGTCCTGACTTTC.